The clone carrying this T cell receptor (beta chain) appeared a few times. Antigen: not known. The data were taken from a study of T cells in localized non-small cell lung cancer. Libraries were prepared by immunoSEQ multiplex PCR; TCRdb keeps only in-frame clonotypes and omits some of them. The sample has 30,000 to 40,000 clones; approximately 78% are singletons. J was trimmed by 4 bases and V by 1 base; bases with no gene match: 4. This CDR3 has 15 residues. Germline assignment: CDR1 MNHEY and CDR2 SVGAGI. Regarding the study as a whole: Appearing in adjacent lung were a median 57 of the top 100 tumor clones.

J is TRBJ1-1 and V is TRBV6-5, with 9 bases matching TRBD1. Sequencing used peripheral blood, obtained before any cancer treatment. This clonotype was obtained from a male donor aged 60 or over with stage II squamous cell lung carcinoma. CDR3 sequence: CASSYLTGGSTEAFF. CDR3 nucleotides: TGTGCCAGCAGTTACTTGACAGGGGGAAGCACTGAAGCTTTCTTT.